This TCR beta chain was retrieved from a study of human thymus T cells. Study results and limitations: Apparent skewing of V and J gene usage characterized both thymic and blood repertoires.

A remark on this clone: No antigen is known for it.

This CDR3 contains 16 residues. The germline V gene encodes CDR1 WNHNN and CDR2 SYGVQD (reference sequence). V lost 2 bases to trimming and J lost 0 bases, with 14 bases between them. Thymic samples were excised during corrective heart operations. Samples came from healthy Finnish infants during open corrective cardiac surgery. Here immunoSEQ multiplex PCR was the method, and the copy in TCRdb shows in-frame clones only, minus some. The sample has about 130,000 clones; 90% to 95% are singletons. Sequencing used thymus tissue. The receptor was derived from a boy under three years old with a congenital heart defect but otherwise immunologically healthy. The rearrangement uses TRBV10-1 and TRBJ2-7; the D gene is possibly TRBD1 (6 bases). The CDR3 DNA sequence: TGCGCCAGCAGTGAGCGGGCGGACAGCAGCTCCTACGAGCAGTACTTC. This encodes CASSERADSSSYEQYF.